The next 10 T cell receptor beta chains were all read from a single sample in a study of Graves' ophthalmopathy and Graves' hyperthyroidism. RNA transcripts were the template, and TCR beta CDR3 regions were amplified from them. HTBI-primed RT-PCR formed the first round, and a multiplex PCR formed the second. In TCRdb, the multiplex PCR reads were re-called with MiXCR into one record per CDR3 protein. The table records roughly 1.1 million distinct CDR3 sequences, about 36% of them present only once. Sequenced material: peripheral blood or thyroid tissue (not recorded which). The receptors come from an adult man with Graves' hyperthyroidism.

The chain is built from TRBV10-3 and TRBJ2-7, with 13 nucleotides matching TRBD2. The CDR3 is 16 amino acids. Germline V gene sequence: CDR1 ENHRY, CDR2 SYGVKD. With 10 bases clipped from V and 7 bases from J, the junction kept 16 bases outside the gene matches. CDR3 sequence (DNA): TGTGCCAGCTGTACTAAAGGACTAGCGGGGGTGAGGGAGCAGTACTTC. The encoded protein is CASCTKGLAGVREQYF.

Notes on this clonotype: One base away lies a much larger clone, so this may be a sequencing read error. J is TRBJ1-2 and V is TRBV10-2, with D possibly TRBD1 on 5 matching bases. The CDR3 contains 12 residues. Per the germline V gene, CDR1 is WSHSY and CDR2 is SAAADI. The CDR3 spells CASKQDGYGYTF. DNA of the CDR3: TGTGCCAGCAAACAGGACGGCTATGGCTACACCTTC.

This chain joins TRBV12-3 or TRBV12-4 and TRBJ1-2; perhaps TRBD1 as D (5 bases). This CDR3 contains 13 residues. Trimming pared 3 bases from V and 8 bases from J, leaving 13 bases between. The CDR3 coding sequence is TGTGCCAGCAGTTTCAGGGACTCGGGGGGCTACACCTTC. This sequence encodes CASSFRDSGGYTF.

Remarks on this clonotype: Relative to the germline gene, one junction end is altered; a read error may explain this. The chain's CDR3 is CSVQDREAFF. CDR3 nucleotides: TGCAGCGTTCAAGACAGGGAAGCTTTCTTT. The chain combines TRBV29-1 with TRBJ1-1, with TRBD1 as a possible D gene (6 bases). Germline CDR1 SQVTM, CDR2 ANQGSEA. The CDR3 is made up of 10 amino acids.

This chain connects TRBV4-3 to TRBJ1-5; D gene unclear. Germline CDR1 and CDR2: LGHNA and YSLEER. The length of the CDR3 is 15 residues. V was pared by 0 bases and J by 4 bases, with 10 bases between. As DNA, the CDR3 is TGCGCCAGCAGCCAAGATCCGGGGAATAATCAGCCCCAGCATTTT. Translation: CASSQDPGNNQPQHF.

This clonotype appeared a few times. This sequence joins TRBV7-2 and TRBJ2-5; D is uncertain. Looked up from germline, CDR1 is SGHTA and CDR2 is FQGNSA. The CDR3 consists of 14 residues. Trimming removed 6 bases at V and 2 bases at J, with 13 bases between. This CDR3 is CASSFRTGQETQYF. The CDR3, as DNA: TGTGCCAGCAGTTTTCGAACGGGTCAAGAGACCCAGTACTTC.

The chain combines TRBV2 with TRBJ1-1, with a tentative D call TRBD1 (6 bases). There are 11 residues in the CDR3. V lost 7 bases and J 11 bases, leaving 14 bases between the germline ends. Germline values: CDR1 SNHLY, CDR2 FYNNEI. The DNA of the CDR3 is TGTGCCAGCACCCGGCAGGGGACGGCTTTCTTT. Its protein is CASTRQGTAFF.

The V gene is TRBV19, the J gene TRBJ1-5; possibly TRBD1 for D (5 bases). V was pared by 7 bases and J by 2 bases, with 15 bases between. Germline CDR1 is LNHDA and CDR2 is SQIVND (reference sequence). The CDR3 has 15 amino acids. CDR3: CASMGRGVGNQPQHF. CDR3 coding DNA: TGTGCCAGTATGGGGCGCGGAGTCGGCAATCAGCCCCAGCATTTT.

The chain recombines TRBV27 with TRBJ1-1; 9 nucleotides line up with TRBD1. The CDR3 length is 15 residues. CDR1 and CDR2 (germline): MNHEY, SMNVEV (reference sequence). Unmatched junction bases numbered 5, after V lost 2 bases and J lost 4 bases. Here the CDR3 reads CASSLGTGLVTEAFF. As DNA, the CDR3 is TGTGCCAGCAGTTTAGGGACAGGGTTGGTCACTGAAGCTTTCTTT.

This clonotype was picked up a small number of times. The genes are TRBV19 and TRBJ2-7; 8 bases map to TRBD1. The CDR3 consists of 15 residues. The V gene's germline CDR1 is LNHDA and CDR2 SQIVND (reference sequence). The V segment lost 6 bases and the J segment 3 bases; nucleotides outside the gene matches: 10. For the CDR3, the DNA is TGTGCCAGTAGGGGAAGGACAGGGACTTTCTACGAGCAGTACTTC. Protein: CASRGRTGTFYEQYF.